This T cell receptor beta chain was obtained from a study of shared clonotypes between healthy human individuals. This clone was observed a single time. Several immunoSEQ plates held equal portions of the genomic DNA taken from each subset. The authors' processing: Junction-only sequences without quality scores came from ImmunoSEQ, so filtering differed. Libraries were prepared by immunoSEQ multiplex PCR; TCRdb keeps only in-frame clonotypes and omits some of them. V and J calls and clone size come straight from that table; D and trimming were deduced from the DNA. The sample consists of approximately 500,000 clones, 96% of them appearing once. The CDR3 has 13 residues. V was pared by 8 bases and J by 6 bases, with 8 bases of the junction left unmatched. Germline CDR1 and CDR2: KGHSH and LQKENI.

This TCR was sampled from a woman in her 30s in good health. Sequences were obtained from naive CD4+ T cells sorted from blood. Subset denoted: CD45RA+ positively selected. The chain uses TRBV18 and TRBJ2-7; 9 positions agree with TRBD1. Written as DNA, the CDR3 is TGTGCCAGCACCCGGACAGGGGACAGCGAGCAGTACTTC. Encoded protein: CASTRTGDSEQYF.